This entry lists 19 T cell receptor beta chains sequenced from one sample in a study of T cells in Graves' hyperthyroidism and ophthalmopathy. Amplification yielded TCR beta CDR3 regions, with RNA transcripts as the source. A first-round RT-PCR of the TCR CDR3 used the HTBI primer set. Each CDR3 protein is one row after TCRdb ran MiXCR on the multiplex PCR reads. Of hundreds of thousands of distinct CDR3 sequences in the sample, just under 20% were seen once. The sample consisted of blood. Source of these receptors: a man aged 35-49 years with Graves' ophthalmopathy.

This clonotype was seen a handful of times. The genes are TRBV20-1 and TRBJ1-4; D might be TRBD1 (5 bases). The CDR3 totals 13 residues. CDR1 DFQATT and CDR2 SNEGSKA come from the germline V gene (reference sequence). V was shortened by 3 bases and J by 6 bases, with 11 bases between the two germline ends. The CDR3 DNA reads as TGCAGTGCTAGCCCGGGGGGTTATGAAAAACTGTTTTTT. It translates to CSASPGGYEKLFF.

The gene calls are TRBV10-3 and TRBJ1-2, with 7 bases fitting TRBD1. The CDR3 has 19 amino acids. The ends lost 5 bases at V and 1 base at J; junction bases unmatched: 19. Germline-derived CDR1 and CDR2 are ENHRY and SYGVKD. CDR3 bases: TGTGCCATCAGTCTGATCGATACCAAAGGGGGCTGGAGTAACTATGGCTACACCTTC. As protein: CAISLIDTKGGWSNYGYTF.

This clonotype was seen a handful of times. The chain couples TRBV19 to TRBJ1-2; 9 bases are shared with TRBD1. J lost 4 bases, V lost 5 bases, and 2 bases had no gene match. This CDR3 has 13 residues. The germline CDR1 and CDR2 sequences are LNHDA and SQIVND (reference sequence). In DNA, the CDR3 is TGTGCCAGTAGTTGGACAGGGGTCTATGGCTACACCTTC. The encoded protein is CASSWTGVYGYTF.

The sample holds a few counts of this clonotype. The V call is TRBV6-1, the J call TRBJ2-1, with D perhaps matching TRBD1 or TRBD2 (7 bases each). The V and J ends lost 8 bases and 5 bases respectively, with 16 bases between them. This CDR3 is built from 14 residues. Germline CDR1 reads MNHNS; CDR2 reads SASEGT. Here the CDR3 DNA reads TGTGCCAGCCAGGGGGGGGGTTCACACAATGAGCAGTTCTTC. Translated, it gives CASQGGGSHNEQFF.

The chain has TRBV9 and TRBJ2-1, with D hard to call. The germline V gene encodes CDR1 SGDLS and CDR2 YYNGEE. The CDR3 spans 15 residues. V was trimmed by 0 bases and J by 0 bases, leaving 7 bases between them. For the CDR3, the DNA is TGTGCCAGCAGCGTAGGTATTAGCTCCTACAATGAGCAGTTCTTC. Residues: CASSVGISSYNEQFF.

The J gene is TRBJ2-5, the V gene TRBV7-2; 15 nucleotides agree with TRBD2. Germline V gene lookup returns CDR1 SGHTA and CDR2 FQGNSA. J lost 5 bases, V lost 5 bases, and 12 bases had no gene match. The CDR3 spans 18 residues. As DNA, the CDR3 is TGTGCCAGCAGCCCGAGGACTAGCGGGAGGGCCTGGGGGGAGACCCAGTACTTC. Amino acids: CASSPRTSGRAWGETQYF.

This clonotype was counted a few times. In DNA, the CDR3 is TGTGCCAGCAGCGACATGGAGGCGAGGGGGAGCTACAATGAGCAGTTCTTC. It specifies CASSDMEARGSYNEQFF. The chain joins TRBV6-2 or TRBV6-3 to TRBJ2-1, with D possibly matching TRBD1 (6 bases). The CDR3 extends over 17 amino acids. Trimming pared 6 bases from V and 3 bases from J, leaving 21 bases between. Looked up from germline, CDR1 is MNHEY and CDR2 is SVGEGT.

The chain joins TRBV6-1 to TRBJ1-2; no clear D gene. Germline V gives CDR1 MNHNS, CDR2 SASEGT. V was cut by 6 bases and J by 0 bases, with 11 bases left in between. CDR3 length: 14 residues. The CDR3 DNA follows: TGTGCCAGCAGCCCGGACCCAGCTAACTATGGCTACACCTTC. This translates into CASSPDPANYGYTF.

This chain uses TRBV14 with TRBJ1-6; no firm D call. Trimming removed 2 bases from V and 11 bases from J, with 16 bases in between. CDR1 SGHDN and CDR2 FVKESK come from the germline V gene. This CDR3 spans 15 amino acids. The CDR3 reads CASSQSPPGVPPLHF. The DNA of the CDR3 is TGTGCCAGCAGCCAAAGCCCCCCAGGCGTGCCACCCCTCCACTTT.

This clonotype appeared once. The rearrangement links TRBV27 to TRBJ1-4; no firm D call. CDR1 is MNHEY, CDR2 SMNVEV, per germline (reference sequence). This CDR3 is built from 14 residues. The V end was cut by 1 base, the J end by 8 bases, with 11 bases between. In DNA form, the CDR3 reads TGTGCCAGCAGTTTATGGAGACCCAGGGAAAAACTGTTTTTT. It is translated as CASSLWRPREKLFF.

This clonotype was counted a few times. The chain combines TRBV29-1 with TRBJ1-4, with D maybe TRBD1 (6 bases). There are 12 residues in the CDR3. CDR1 is SQVTM and CDR2 is ANQGSEA in the germline V gene. This chain's CDR3 is CIISDRNEKLFF. In DNA, the CDR3 is TGCATCATCTCGGACAGAAATGAAAAACTGTTTTTT.

This clonotype has just a few counts. V usage is TRBV4-2 and J usage is TRBJ2-7; D uncertain. Per germline, CDR1 LGHNA and CDR2 YNFKEQ. The CDR3 contains 14 residues. Trimming removed 1 base from V and 1 base from J, with 8 bases in between. This CDR3 is CASSQVADSYEQYF. The DNA of the CDR3 is TGTGCCAGCAGCCAAGTCGCCGATTCCTACGAGCAGTACTTC.

This clonotype appeared a few times. The chain is built from TRBV28 and TRBJ1-2; possible D gene TRBD1, 6 bases. Germline V gene lookup returns CDR1 MDHEN and CDR2 SYDVKM. The ends were cut back, 6 bases at V and 6 bases at J, with 23 bases in the middle. The CDR3 totals 16 residues. CDR3 bases: TGTGCCAGCAGCCGAGTCGGGACACCAATGTGGGATGGCTACACCTTC. Its translation is CASSRVGTPMWDGYTF.

The chain couples TRBV5-1 to TRBJ2-1; D possibly corresponds to TRBD2 (6 bases). CDR3 size: 15 residues. The germline CDR1 and CDR2 sequences are SGHRS and YFSETQ. With 4 bases removed from V and 3 bases from J, the gap between germline ends came to 14 bases. The CDR3 DNA is TGCGCCAGCAGCCTCCTGAGGGGAGGCTACAATGAGCAGTTCTTC. Translating gives CASSLLRGGYNEQFF.

This clonotype showed up just a few times. The V and J genes are TRBV6-2 or TRBV6-3 and TRBJ2-1; tentatively, D is TRBD2 (6 bases). V was pared by 10 bases and J by 4 bases, with 17 bases between. CDR1 and CDR2 from the germline V gene are MNHEY and SVGEGT. The CDR3 is 14 residues long. The CDR3 loop is CATKLGLDYNEQFF. CDR3 DNA: TGTGCCACCAAGCTGGGACTTGATTACAATGAGCAGTTCTTC.

There are a few counts of this clonotype. The genes are TRBV4-3 and TRBJ2-5; 9 bases align to TRBD1. The CDR3 totals 14 residues. CDR1 is LGHNA, CDR2 YSLEER, per germline. With 4 bases clipped from V and 4 bases from J, the junction kept 4 bases outside the gene matches. Here the CDR3 DNA reads TGCGCCAGCAGCCGAGGACAGGGGTCAGAGACCCAGTACTTC. Translating gives CASSRGQGSETQYF.

Many counts were recorded for this clonotype. The chain recombines TRBV12-3 or TRBV12-4 with TRBJ2-2; 7 bases fit TRBD2. The CDR3 has 14 residues. V lost 2 bases to trimming and J lost 4 bases; unmatched junction nucleotides: 1. This CDR3 reads CASSLWEGTGELFF. CDR3 DNA sequence: TGTGCCAGCAGTTTATGGGAGGGCACCGGGGAGCTGTTTTTT.

This clonotype showed up just a few times. V gene TRBV7-3 combines with J gene TRBJ2-2; 13 nucleotides agree with TRBD2. V dropped 0 bases and J dropped 6; count of bases not matched to a gene: 4. This CDR3 region has 17 residues. CDR1 SGHTA and CDR2 FQGTGA come from the germline V gene. As DNA, the CDR3 is TGTGCCAGCAGCTTAACCCGACTAGCGGGGGGCCCCGGGGAGCTGTTTTTT. Its protein product is CASSLTRLAGGPGELFF.

The chain carries TRBV7-6 and TRBJ2-7; 8 positions agree with TRBD1. This CDR3 contains 14 residues. Germline V CDR1 and CDR2: SGHVS, FNYEAQ. V lost 6 bases and J lost 4; bases outside the gene matches: 8. CDR3 DNA sequence: TGTGCCAGCAGTACCAGGCAGGGGGCTTACGAGCAGTACTTC. Protein product: CASSTRQGAYEQYF.